Listed here are 20 T cell receptor beta chains from one sample, sequenced in a study of CD8+CD57+ T cells in acquired aplastic anemia listed by TCRdb under 2018. The reads were generated on an Illumina HiSeq 2000. Profiling of TCR beta VDJ combinations and CDR3 sequences used genomic DNA as the template. Clones were called with MiXCR by TCRdb after fastp trimmed the public reads at Q25, and only in-frame beta chains were retained. Rows with a matching CDR3 protein are joined into one entry that keeps the most common DNA and genes. The sample table lists about 140,000 distinct CDR3 sequences, 41% of them with a count of one. The top ten clonotypes cover less than 8.5% of the sample. The sample was sorted CD4+, CD8+, or CD8+CD57+ T cells (not recorded which) from PBMCs. The receptors stem from a human donor in good health, serving as a control.

In its sample, this clonotype was seen once. A much larger clone sits a single nucleotide away, making a read error possible. The conserved phenylalanine or tryptophan normally closing the CDR3 is absent here, so this likely arose from a read error. This rearrangement joins TRBV6-1 to TRBJ1-5; D call uncertain. The CDR3 extends over 16 amino acids. Trimming removed 0 bases from V and 6 bases from J, with 15 bases in between. Germline V gene sequence: CDR1 MNHNS, CDR2 SASEGT. CDR3 in amino acids: CASSEAEAQRGQPQHS. The CDR3 DNA reads as TGTGCCAGCAGTGAAGCGGAGGCCCAGCGGGGTCAGCCCCAGCATTCT.

This clonotype was recorded a few times. With a much larger clone just one base away, this may be a read error. DNA for the CDR3: TGCAGTGCTCCGAGGGGGCGGGACACTGAAGCTTCCTTT. This encodes CSAPRGRDTEASF. The rearrangement uses TRBV20-1 and TRBJ1-1; 7 nucleotides line up with TRBD1. The CDR3 runs 13 residues. Germline V gene lookup returns CDR1 DFQATT and CDR2 SNEGSKA (reference sequence).

The chain carries TRBV19 and TRBJ1-6; D ambiguous. Germline values: CDR1 LNHDA, CDR2 SQIVND (reference sequence). V was shortened by 8 bases and J by 7 bases, with 9 bases between the two germline ends. The CDR3 spans 12 residues. Here the CDR3 reads CASWEPNSPLHF. The DNA for the CDR3 is TGTGCCAGTTGGGAGCCCAATTCACCCCTCCACTTT.

This clonotype has at least ten counts. The chain uses TRBV12-3 or TRBV12-4 and TRBJ2-7; D tentatively reads TRBD1 or TRBD2 (7 bases each). Trimming removed 0 bases at V and 2 bases at J, with 17 bases between. The CDR3 extends over 17 amino acids. CDR3 protein: CASSLALTQGGTYEQYF. The CDR3 bases are TGTGCCAGCAGTTTAGCCCTAACTCAGGGGGGGACCTACGAGCAGTACTTC.

At least ten counts were recorded for this clonotype. The chain carries TRBV5-1 and TRBJ2-3, with unresolved D. Germline V gives CDR1 SGHRS, CDR2 YFSETQ. The CDR3 consists of 14 residues. Trimming shortened V by 4 bases and J by 1 base, and 10 bases separated the two germline ends. The CDR3 nucleotides read TGCGCCAGCAGCCAGAGTGGGGGCACAGATACGCAGTATTTT. Encoded protein: CASSQSGGTDTQYF.

The table lists this clonotype with a few counts. J is TRBJ2-1 and V is TRBV30; 13 nucleotides line up with TRBD2. This CDR3 contains 14 residues. The ends lost 5 bases at V and 7 bases at J; junction bases unmatched: 5. Germline values: CDR1 GTSNPN, CDR2 SVGIG (reference sequence). In DNA form, the CDR3 reads TGTGCCTGGGGGGGACTAGCGGGATGGAATGAGCAGTTCTTC. It specifies CAWGGLAGWNEQFF. Based on the CDR3 plus reference TRBV30 and TRBJ2-1, the full variable domain is SQTIHQWPATLVQPVGSPLSLECTVEGTSNPNLYWYRQAAGRGLQLLFYSVGIGQISSEVPQNLSASRPQDRQFILSSKKLLLSDSGFYLCAWGGLAGWNEQFFGPGTRLTVL.

At least ten counts were recorded for this clonotype. The rearrangement uses TRBV7-9 and TRBJ2-7; possible D gene TRBD1, 6 bases. The CDR3 extends over 15 amino acids. From germline, CDR1 is SEHNR and CDR2 FQNEAQ (reference sequence). The V end was cut by 4 bases, the J end by 0 bases, with 13 bases between. CDR3 region: CASSSAGTFSYEQYF. In nucleotides, the CDR3 is TGTGCCAGCAGCTCGGCCGGGACATTCTCCTACGAGCAGTACTTC.

V is TRBV7-9 and J is TRBJ2-3; possibly TRBD1 for D (5 bases). Trimming removed 1 base from V and 6 bases from J, with 5 bases in between. The CDR3 consists of 12 residues. From germline, CDR1 is SEHNR and CDR2 FQNEAQ (reference sequence). The CDR3 nucleotides read TGTGCCAGCAGCTTAGACAGGGATACGCAGTATTTT. It is translated as CASSLDRDTQYF.

This clonotype was recorded a few times. V usage is TRBV5-1 and J usage is TRBJ1-6; 8 bases are shared with TRBD1. The CDR3 is 16 amino acids. Germline-derived CDR1 and CDR2 are SGHRS and YFSETQ. V trimming: 0 bases; J trimming: 6 bases; junction bases outside the gene matches: 5. The CDR3 bases are TGCGCCAGCAGCTTGGTCGGGACAGGTCCTAATTCACCCCTCCACTTT. Translating it yields CASSLVGTGPNSPLHF.

This clonotype turned up a few times. One base away lies a much larger clone, so this may be a sequencing read error. The chain combines TRBV9 with TRBJ1-1; TRBD1 matches at 7 bases. Looked up from germline, CDR1 is SGDLS and CDR2 is YYNGEE. The CDR3 totals 15 residues. Trimming cost V 4 bases and J 4 bases; bases outside gene matches: 10. Here the CDR3 DNA reads TGTGCCAGCAGCCTGTACGTGGGACAGAGCACTGAAGCTTTCTTT. Its protein product is CASSLYVGQSTEAFF.

This clonotype was observed at least ten times. The chain links TRBV15 to TRBJ2-2; D is possibly TRBD1 (6 bases). Germline V CDR1 and CDR2: LNHNV, YYDKDF (reference sequence). The germline V and J ends were trimmed by 3 bases and 3 bases, with 11 bases remaining between them. This CDR3 has 15 amino acids. CDR3: CATSSAQGYTGELFF. CDR3 sequence (DNA): TGTGCCACCAGCAGCGCACAGGGTTACACCGGGGAGCTGTTTTTT.

This clonotype was counted at least ten times. The V call is TRBV20-1, the J call TRBJ1-5; TRBD1 matches at 8 bases. The length of the CDR3 is 15 residues. CDR1 and CDR2 (germline): DFQATT, SNEGSKA (reference sequence). V trimming: 3 bases; J trimming: 2 bases; junction bases outside the gene matches: 6. Here the CDR3 DNA reads TGCAGTGCTAGTTCCGGACAGGGACGCAATCAGCCCCAGCATTTT. Its protein product is CSASSGQGRNQPQHF.

This clonotype occurred many times. The chain joins TRBV19 to TRBJ2-5, with 7 bases lining up with TRBD2. With V trimmed by 6 bases and J by 5 bases, 6 bases remained unmatched. Germline V gene sequence: CDR1 LNHDA, CDR2 SQIVND (reference sequence). The CDR3 length is 13 residues. CDR3 sequence reads: CASSTIGRETQYF. Written as DNA, the CDR3 is TGTGCCAGTAGCACCATCGGGAGGGAGACCCAGTACTTC.

This clonotype showed up many times. V gene TRBV3-1 combines with J gene TRBJ1-2; 7 bases match TRBD1. J was trimmed by 5 bases and V by 6 bases; bases with no gene match: 6. This CDR3 is 13 amino acids long. CDR1 and CDR2 (germline): LGHDT, YNNKEL (reference sequence). The CDR3 DNA reads TGTGCCAGCAGTCCTCGGACAGGTTATGGCTACACCTTC. This translates into CASSPRTGYGYTF.

For this clonotype: Without the conserved terminal phenylalanine or tryptophan, this CDR3 likely stems from a read error. The gene calls are TRBV18 and TRBJ2-2; D unresolved. Trimming took 2 bases from V and 0 from J, leaving 13 bases between them. Germline V gives CDR1 KGHSH, CDR2 LQKENI. This CDR3 has 17 residues. CDR3 DNA: TGTGCCAGCTCACCAGCAGGCCTAAGCGCGAACACCGGGGAGCTGTTTCTT. Translation gives CASSPAGLSANTGELFL.

The V and J genes are TRBV10-3 and TRBJ2-2; D gene ambiguous. The CDR3 is made up of 14 amino acids. Looked up from germline, CDR1 is ENHRY and CDR2 is SYGVKD. Trimming removed 5 bases at V and 3 bases at J, with 10 bases between. DNA for the CDR3: TGTGCCATCAGTTCACAGCCGGACACCGGGGAGCTGTTTTTT. Encoded protein: CAISSQPDTGELFF.

This clonotype turned up a few times. This could be a read error, since a much larger clone is one nucleotide away. This chain connects TRBV11-2 to TRBJ2-7; D is unclear. Germline lookup yields CDR1 SGHAT and CDR2 FQNNGV. This CDR3 is built from 15 residues. The germline V and J ends were trimmed by 3 bases and 6 bases, with 18 bases remaining between them. The CDR3 here is CASSFRQTPGCEQYF. CDR3 DNA sequence: TGTGCCAGCAGCTTTCGCCAAACTCCCGGCTGCGAGCAGTACTTC.

This clonotype was recorded a few times. In nucleotides, the CDR3 is TGTGCCAGCTGGAGGAGTAGCGGGGTCCACGAGCAGTACGTC. It specifies CASWRSSGVHEQYV. The rearrangement joins TRBV9 to TRBJ2-7; 8 bases line up with TRBD2. CDR3 length equals 14 residues. Losses at the gene ends were 7 bases for V and 5 bases for J; bases not matched to a gene: 11. Germline CDR1 SGDLS, CDR2 YYNGEE.

This clonotype appeared many times. This chain joins TRBV14 and TRBJ2-7; 8 bases fit TRBD2. There are 14 residues in the CDR3. Trimming cost V 0 bases and J 6 bases; bases outside gene matches: 4. CDR1 is SGHDN and CDR2 is FVKESK in the germline V gene. CDR3 residues: CASSQEARGAEQYF. The CDR3 DNA is TGTGCCAGCAGCCAAGAGGCGCGGGGGGCCGAGCAGTACTTC.

This clonotype was counted between two and nine times. At one end the junction does not follow the germline gene, possibly because of a read error. The CDR3 DNA reads as TGTGCCAGCAGCTCCACATCGCAGGGTAGCGGTACGCAGTATTTC. This codes for CASSSTSQGSGTQYF. The chain joins TRBV25-1 to TRBJ2-3; possible D gene TRBD2, 6 bases. This CDR3 region has 15 residues. Germline V lookup: CDR1 MGHDK, CDR2 SYGVNS. Full variable domain (outside the CDR3, taken from reference TRBV25-1 and TRBJ2-3): EADIYQTPRYLVIGTGKKITLECSQTMGHDKMYWYQQDPGMELHLIHYSYGVNSTEKGDLSSESTVSRIRTEHFPLTLESARPSHTSQYLCASSSTSQGSGTQYFGPGTRLTVL.